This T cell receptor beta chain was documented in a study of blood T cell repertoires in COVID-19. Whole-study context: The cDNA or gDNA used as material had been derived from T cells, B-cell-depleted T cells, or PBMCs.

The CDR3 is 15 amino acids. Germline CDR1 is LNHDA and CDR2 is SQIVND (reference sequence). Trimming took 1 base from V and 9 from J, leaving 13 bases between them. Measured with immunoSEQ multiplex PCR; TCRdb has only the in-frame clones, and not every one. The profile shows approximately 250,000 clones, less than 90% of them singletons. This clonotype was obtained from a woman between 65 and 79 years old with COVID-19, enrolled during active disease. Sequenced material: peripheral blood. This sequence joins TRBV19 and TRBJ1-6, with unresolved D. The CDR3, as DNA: TGTGCCAGTAGTATAGCCCCCCAGGATTCTTCACCCCTCCACTTT. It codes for CASSIAPQDSSPLHF.